This T cell receptor (beta chain) was captured in a study of T cell responses to AZD1222 COVID-19 vaccine. General study results and limits: Baseline serostatus was positive in only a handful of AZD1222 recipients. Spike-specific TCR repertoires showed rising breadth and depth after two AZD1222 doses.

Generated by immunoSEQ multiplex PCR, the TCRdb table keeps only in-frame clones and is missing some. The sample yields fewer than 120,000 clones, about 94% seen once. Pooling was applied to second doses at about 4 or about 12 weeks. On this clone: Its antigen remains unknown.

CDR3 size: 14 residues. The V gene's germline CDR1 is SGHNT and CDR2 YYREEE (reference sequence). Trimming cost V 2 bases and J 6 bases; bases outside gene matches: 2. This TCR was recovered from an adult who received the AZD1222 COVID-19 vaccine. Source: peripheral blood, taken 28 days after the second AZD1222 dose. The chain is built from TRBV5-4 and TRBJ1-6; 7 nucleotides match TRBD1. The CDR3 spells CASSFRGGNSPLHF. CDR3 in DNA: TGTGCCAGCAGCTTCAGGGGGGGTAATTCACCCCTCCACTTT.